This TCR beta chain was recovered during a study of T-cell reconstitution after alpha-beta-depleted transplantation in children. Unique molecular identifiers tagged the TCRbeta library. TCRdb re-called the PCR reads with MiXCR, one entry per CDR3 protein. The sample contains 150,000 to 200,000 distinct CDR3 sequences, 11% of which appear only once. In its sample, this clonotype was seen many times. What it binds is unknown. Findings of the study overall: There were reportedly several hundred expanded graft clones from which alpha-beta T cells came about two months after transplant. Most T-cell counts and diversity one year after the transplant came from T cells that were newly produced. Some patients showed high day-60 TCRbeta diversity, which derived from surviving recipient T cells and thymic progenitors.

The clonotype comes from a boy aged 2-9 years with acute myeloid leukemia, due to receive a stem cell transplant. This sample comprised PBMCs, obtained before TCRalphabeta/CD19-depleted stem cell transplant.

The CDR3 reads CASSPTGMGEKLFF. The CDR3 coding sequence is TGTGCCAGCAGCCCGACTGGTATGGGTGAAAAACTGTTTTTT. This chain uses TRBV7-8 with TRBJ1-4, with D unresolved. The V end was cut by 5 bases, the J end by 7 bases, with 14 bases between. The length of the CDR3 is 14 residues. Germline lookup yields CDR1 SGHVS and CDR2 FQNEAQ. The full variable domain, with the rest looked up from reference TRBV7-8 and TRBJ1-4, is GAGVSQSPRYKVAKRGQDVALRCDPISGHVSLFWYQQALGQGPEFLTYFQNEAQLDKSGLPSDRFFAERPEGSVSTLKIQRTQQEDSAVYLCASSPTGMGEKLFFGSGTQLSVL.